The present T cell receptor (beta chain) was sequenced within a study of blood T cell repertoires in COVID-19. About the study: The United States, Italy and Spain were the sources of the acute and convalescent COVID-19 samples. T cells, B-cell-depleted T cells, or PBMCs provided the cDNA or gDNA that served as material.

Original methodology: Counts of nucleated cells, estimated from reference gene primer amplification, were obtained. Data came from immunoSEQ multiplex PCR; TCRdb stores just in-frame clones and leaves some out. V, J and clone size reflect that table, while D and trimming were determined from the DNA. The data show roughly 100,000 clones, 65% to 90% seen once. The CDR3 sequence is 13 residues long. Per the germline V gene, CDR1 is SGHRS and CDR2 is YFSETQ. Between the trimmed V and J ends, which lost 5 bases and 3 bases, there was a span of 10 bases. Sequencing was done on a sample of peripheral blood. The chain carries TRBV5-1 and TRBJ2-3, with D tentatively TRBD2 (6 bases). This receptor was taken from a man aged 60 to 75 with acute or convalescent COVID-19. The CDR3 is CASRGGETDTQYF. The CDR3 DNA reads TGCGCCAGCAGGGGGGGAGAGACAGATACGCAGTATTTT. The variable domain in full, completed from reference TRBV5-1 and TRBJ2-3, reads KAGVTQTPRYLIKTRGQQVTLSCSPISGHRSVSWYQQTPGQGLQFLFEYFSETQRNKGNFPGRFSGRQFSNSRSEMNVSTLELGDSALYLCASRGGETDTQYFGPGTRLTVL.